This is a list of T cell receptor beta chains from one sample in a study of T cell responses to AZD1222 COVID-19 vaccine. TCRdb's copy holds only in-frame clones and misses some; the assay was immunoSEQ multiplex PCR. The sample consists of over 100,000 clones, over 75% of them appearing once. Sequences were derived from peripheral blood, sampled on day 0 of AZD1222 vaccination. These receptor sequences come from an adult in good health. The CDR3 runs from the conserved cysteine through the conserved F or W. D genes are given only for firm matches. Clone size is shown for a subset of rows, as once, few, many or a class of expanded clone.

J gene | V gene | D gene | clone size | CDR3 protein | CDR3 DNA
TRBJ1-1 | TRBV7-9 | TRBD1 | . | CASRGRGQANTEAFF | TGTGCCAGCCGGGGACGTGGACAGGCGAACACTGAAGCTTTCTTT
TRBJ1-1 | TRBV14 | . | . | CASSQRVGLAFF | TGTGCCAGCAGCCAAAGGGTTGGTTTAGCTTTCTTT
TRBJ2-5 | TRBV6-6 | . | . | CASSFPLSSRRETQYF | TGTGCCAGCAGTTTCCCGCTGTCCAGCCGTCGGGAGACCCAGTACTTC
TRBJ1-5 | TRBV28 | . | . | CATFSSNQPQHF | TGTGCCACTTTTAGTAGCAATCAGCCCCAGCATTTT
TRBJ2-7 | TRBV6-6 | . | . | CASSYGGPNEQYF | TGTGCCAGCAGTTACGGGGGGCCCAACGAGCAGTACTTC
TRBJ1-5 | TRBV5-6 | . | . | CASSLSLTTGGQPQHF | TGTGCCAGCAGCTTATCCCTAACAACAGGCGGTCAGCCCCAGCATTTT
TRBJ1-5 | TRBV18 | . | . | CASSPDYSNQPQHF | TGTGCCAGCTCACCAGACTATAGCAATCAGCCCCAGCATTTT
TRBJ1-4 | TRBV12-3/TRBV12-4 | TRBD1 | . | CASSFRDRELFF | TGTGCCAGCAGTTTTCGGGACAGGGAACTGTTTTTT
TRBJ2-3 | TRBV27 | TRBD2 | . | CASSVLAGGRTDTQYF | TGTGCCAGCAGTGTCCTAGCGGGGGGGAGAACAGATACGCAGTATTTT
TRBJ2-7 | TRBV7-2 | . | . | CASSPMLRGEQYF | TGTGCCAGCAGCCCCATGTTGAGGGGCGAGCAGTACTTC
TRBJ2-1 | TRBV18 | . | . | CASSPYRDNEQFF | TGTGCCAGCTCACCGTACAGGGACAATGAGCAGTTCTTC
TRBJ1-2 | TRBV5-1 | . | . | CASSLGATDYGYTF | TGCGCCAGCAGCTTGGGGGCGACAGATTATGGCTACACCTTC
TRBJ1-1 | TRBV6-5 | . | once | CASSLRGVMGTEAFF | TGTGCCAGCTCCCTCCGGGGGGTCATGGGCACTGAAGCTTTCTTT
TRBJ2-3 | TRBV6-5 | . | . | CASSYAPGRITDTQYF | TGTGCCAGCAGTTACGCCCCGGGACGGATCACAGATACGCAGTATTTT
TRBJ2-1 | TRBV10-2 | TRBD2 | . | CASNGLAGGDNEQFF | TGCGCCAGCAATGGACTAGCGGGGGGGGACAATGAGCAGTTCTTC
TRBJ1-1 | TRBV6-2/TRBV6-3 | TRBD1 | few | CASSYVTGSPEAFF | TGTGCCAGCAGTTATGTGACAGGGAGCCCTGAAGCTTTCTTT
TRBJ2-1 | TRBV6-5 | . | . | CASALFEGTYNEQFF | TGTGCCAGCGCTTTGTTCGAGGGAACCTACAATGAGCAGTTCTTC
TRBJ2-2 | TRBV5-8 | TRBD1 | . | CASSKGTGSLNTGELFF | TGTGCCAGCAGCAAGGGGACAGGGAGCCTGAACACCGGGGAGCTGTTTTTT
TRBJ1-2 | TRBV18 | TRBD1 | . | CASSPVGQGGYGYTF | TGTGCCAGCTCCCCCGTAGGACAGGGAGGATATGGCTACACCTTC
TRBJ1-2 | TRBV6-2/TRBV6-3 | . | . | CASSYEVGRAYTF | TGTGCCAGCAGTTACGAAGTTGGCAGGGCCTACACCTTC
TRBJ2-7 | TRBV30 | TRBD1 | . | CAWSAQTGVNEQYF | TGTGCCTGGAGTGCGCAGACAGGGGTTAACGAGCAGTACTTC
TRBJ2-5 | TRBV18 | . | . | CASSQTLQGDGLSSQYF | TGTGCCAGCTCACAAACTCTCCAAGGAGACGGCCTATCGTCCCAGTACTTC
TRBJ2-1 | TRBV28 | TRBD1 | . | CASLLTGGPYNEQFF | TGTGCCAGCCTCTTAACAGGGGGCCCATACAATGAGCAGTTCTTC
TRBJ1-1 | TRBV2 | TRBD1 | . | CASSGSRTGLNTEAFF | TGTGCCAGCAGTGGATCTAGGACAGGCCTGAACACTGAAGCTTTCTTT
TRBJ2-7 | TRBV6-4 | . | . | CAVIPGKWYEQYF | TGTGCTGTTATTCCGGGGAAATGGTACGAGCAGTACTTC
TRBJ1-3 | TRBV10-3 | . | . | CAISESGRGSGNTIYF | TGTGCCATCAGTGAGTCTGGCAGGGGATCTGGAAACACCATATATTTT
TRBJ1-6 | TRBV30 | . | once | CAWSDTYNSPLHF | TGTGCCTGGAGTGATACATATAATTCACCCCTCCACTTT
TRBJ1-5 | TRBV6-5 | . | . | CASSYRVEQPQHF | TGTGCCAGCAGTTACAGGGTGGAGCAGCCCCAGCATTTT
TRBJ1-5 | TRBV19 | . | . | CASSIPPGTYQPQHF | TGTGCCAGTAGTATCCCCCCAGGGACGTATCAGCCCCAGCATTTT
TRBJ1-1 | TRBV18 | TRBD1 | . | CASSQGQGRGTEAFF | TGTGCCAGCTCCCAGGGACAGGGGAGAGGCACTGAAGCTTTCTTT
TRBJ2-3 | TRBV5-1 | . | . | CASSITDTQYF | TGCGCCAGCAGCATCACAGATACGCAGTATTTT
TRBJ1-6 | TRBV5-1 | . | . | CASSLVAGEQNSPLHF | TGCGCCAGCAGCTTGGTGGCAGGAGAACAGAACTCACCCCTCCACTTT
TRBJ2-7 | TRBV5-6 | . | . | CASSLPRGYEQYF | TGTGCCAGCAGCTTGCCGAGGGGCTACGAGCAGTACTTC
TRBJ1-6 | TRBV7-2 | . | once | CASSLEGLGPSPLHF | TGTGCCAGCAGCTTAGAAGGCCTGGGGCCTTCACCCCTCCACTTT
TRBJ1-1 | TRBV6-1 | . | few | CASSAFGGDTEAFF | TGTGCCAGCAGTGCTTTTGGAGGGGACACTGAAGCTTTCTTT
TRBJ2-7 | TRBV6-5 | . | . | CASKRKIGSYEQYF | TGTGCCAGCAAGAGAAAAATTGGTTCCTACGAGCAGTACTTC
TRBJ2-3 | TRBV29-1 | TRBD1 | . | CSVGGTGPDTQYF | TGCAGCGTGGGGGGGACAGGGCCAGATACGCAGTATTTT
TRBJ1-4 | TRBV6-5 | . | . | CASSYSAGGAEKLFF | TGTGCCAGCAGTTACTCGGCAGGTGGAGCGGAAAAACTGTTTTTT
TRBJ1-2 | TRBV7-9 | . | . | CASSPGHSGYGYTF | TGTGCCAGCAGCCCTGGACATTCTGGCTATGGCTACACCTTC
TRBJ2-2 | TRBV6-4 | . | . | CASSRVGFTGELFF | TGTGCCAGCAGCCGGGTCGGCTTCACCGGGGAGCTGTTTTTT
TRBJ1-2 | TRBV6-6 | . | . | CASGTFYGYTF | TGTGCCAGCGGAACCTTTTATGGCTACACCTTC
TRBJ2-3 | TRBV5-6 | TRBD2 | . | CASSLSWWGTSDTDTQYF | TGTGCCAGCAGCTTGTCCTGGTGGGGGACTAGCGACACAGATACGCAGTATTTT
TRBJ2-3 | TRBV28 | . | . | CASSFRVGDTQYF | TGTGCCAGCAGTTTCCGCGTGGGAGATACGCAGTATTTT
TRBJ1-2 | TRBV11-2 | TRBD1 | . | CASSRGPGTGVDGYTF | TGTGCCAGCAGCCGAGGGCCCGGGACAGGGGTTGATGGCTACACCTTC
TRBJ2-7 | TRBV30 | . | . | CAWRGYRELDYEQYF | TGTGCCTGGAGGGGTTACCGGGAGCTCGACTACGAGCAGTACTTC
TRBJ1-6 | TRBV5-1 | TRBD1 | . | CASSLLGQGADSPLHF | TGCGCCAGCAGCTTATTAGGACAGGGGGCTGATTCACCCCTCCACTTT